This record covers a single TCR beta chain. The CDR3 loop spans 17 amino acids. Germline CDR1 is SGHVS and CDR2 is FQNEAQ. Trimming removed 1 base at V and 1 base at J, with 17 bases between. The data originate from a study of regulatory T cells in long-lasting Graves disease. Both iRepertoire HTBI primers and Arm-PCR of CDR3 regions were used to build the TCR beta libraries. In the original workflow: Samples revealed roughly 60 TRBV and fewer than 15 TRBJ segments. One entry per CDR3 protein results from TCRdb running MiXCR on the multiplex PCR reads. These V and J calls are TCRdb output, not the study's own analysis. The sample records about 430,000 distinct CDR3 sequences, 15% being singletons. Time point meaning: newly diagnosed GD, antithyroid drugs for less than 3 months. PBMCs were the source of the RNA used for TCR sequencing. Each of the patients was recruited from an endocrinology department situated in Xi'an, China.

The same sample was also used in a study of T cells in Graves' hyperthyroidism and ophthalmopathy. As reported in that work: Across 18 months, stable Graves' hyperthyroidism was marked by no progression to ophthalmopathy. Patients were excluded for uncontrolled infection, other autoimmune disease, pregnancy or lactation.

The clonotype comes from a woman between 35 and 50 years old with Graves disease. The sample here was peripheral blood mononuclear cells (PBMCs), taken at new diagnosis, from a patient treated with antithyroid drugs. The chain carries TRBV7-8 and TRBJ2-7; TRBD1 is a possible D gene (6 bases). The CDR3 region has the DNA TGTGCCAGCAGCTTAGAGGGGTTTAGGGACAATTCCTACGAGCAGTACTTC. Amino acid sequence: CASSLEGFRDNSYEQYF.